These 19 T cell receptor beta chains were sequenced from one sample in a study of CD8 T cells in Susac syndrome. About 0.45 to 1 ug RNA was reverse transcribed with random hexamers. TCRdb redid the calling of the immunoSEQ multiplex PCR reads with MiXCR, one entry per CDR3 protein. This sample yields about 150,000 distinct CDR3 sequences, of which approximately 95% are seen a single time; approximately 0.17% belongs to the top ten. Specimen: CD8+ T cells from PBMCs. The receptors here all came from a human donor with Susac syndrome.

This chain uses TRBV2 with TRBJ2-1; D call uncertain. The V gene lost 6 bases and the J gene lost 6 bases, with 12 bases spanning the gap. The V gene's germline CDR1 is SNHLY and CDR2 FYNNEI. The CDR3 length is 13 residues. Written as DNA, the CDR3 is TGTGCCAGCAGGCACACTAACCCCAATGAGCAGTTCTTC. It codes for CASRHTNPNEQFF.

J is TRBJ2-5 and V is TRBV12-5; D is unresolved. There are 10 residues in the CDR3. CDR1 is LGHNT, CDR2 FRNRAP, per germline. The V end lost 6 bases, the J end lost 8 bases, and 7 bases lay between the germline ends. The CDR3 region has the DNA TGTGCTAGTGGCCTCCCCACCCAGTACTTC. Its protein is CASGLPTQYF.

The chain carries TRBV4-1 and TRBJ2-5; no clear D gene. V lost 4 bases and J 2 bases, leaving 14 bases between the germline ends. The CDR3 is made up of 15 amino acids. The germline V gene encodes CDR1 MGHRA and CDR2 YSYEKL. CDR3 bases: TGCGCCAGCAGCCTAACCAGTACGGCGCAAGAGACCCAGTACTTC. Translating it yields CASSLTSTAQETQYF.

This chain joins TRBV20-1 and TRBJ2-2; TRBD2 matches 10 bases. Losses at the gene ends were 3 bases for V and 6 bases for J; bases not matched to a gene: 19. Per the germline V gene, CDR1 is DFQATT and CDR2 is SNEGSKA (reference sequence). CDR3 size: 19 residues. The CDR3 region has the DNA TGCAGTGCTAGGCCCCCCGGACTAGCGGAGCCTGGGGATTCCGGGGAGCTGTTTTTT. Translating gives CSARPPGLAEPGDSGELFF.

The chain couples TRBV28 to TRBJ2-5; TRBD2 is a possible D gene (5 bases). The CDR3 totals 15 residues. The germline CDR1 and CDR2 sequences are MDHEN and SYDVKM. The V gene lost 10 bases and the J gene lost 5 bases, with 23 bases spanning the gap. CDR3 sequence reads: CATTETVAAGETQYF. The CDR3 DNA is TGTGCCACCACAGAAACAGTGGCCGCGGGTGAGACCCAGTACTTC.

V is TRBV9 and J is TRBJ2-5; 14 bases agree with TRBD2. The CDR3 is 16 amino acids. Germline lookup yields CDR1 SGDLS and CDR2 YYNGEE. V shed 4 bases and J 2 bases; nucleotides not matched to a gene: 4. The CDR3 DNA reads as TGTGCCAGCAGCCCGGGACTAGCGGGAGTTCAAGAGACCCAGTACTTC. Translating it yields CASSPGLAGVQETQYF.

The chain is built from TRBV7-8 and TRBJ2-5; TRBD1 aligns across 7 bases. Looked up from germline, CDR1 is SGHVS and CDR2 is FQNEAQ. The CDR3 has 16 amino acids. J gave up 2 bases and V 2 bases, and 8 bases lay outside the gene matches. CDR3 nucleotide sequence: TGTGCCAGCAGCTTAACCGCTTCGACAGGGCAAGAGACCCAGTACTTC. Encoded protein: CASSLTASTGQETQYF.

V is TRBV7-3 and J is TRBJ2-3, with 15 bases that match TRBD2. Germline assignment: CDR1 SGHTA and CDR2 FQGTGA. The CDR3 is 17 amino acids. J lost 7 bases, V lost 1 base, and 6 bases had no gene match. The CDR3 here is CASSLSGTSGRPNTQYF. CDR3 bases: TGTGCCAGCAGCTTAAGTGGGACTAGCGGGAGGCCCAATACGCAGTATTTT.

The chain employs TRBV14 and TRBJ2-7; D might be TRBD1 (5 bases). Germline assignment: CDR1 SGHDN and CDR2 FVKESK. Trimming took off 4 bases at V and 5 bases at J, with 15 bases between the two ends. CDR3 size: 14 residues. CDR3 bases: TGTGCCAGCAGCCGGGGCCCGAGACGGGACGAGCAGTACTTC. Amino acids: CASSRGPRRDEQYF.

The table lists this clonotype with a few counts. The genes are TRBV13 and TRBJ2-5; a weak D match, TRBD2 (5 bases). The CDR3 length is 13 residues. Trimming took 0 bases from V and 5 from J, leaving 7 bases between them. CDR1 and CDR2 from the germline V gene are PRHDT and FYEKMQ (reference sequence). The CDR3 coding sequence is TGTGCCAGCAGCTTAGGTTTAGCGGAGACCCAGTACTTC. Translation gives CASSLGLAETQYF.

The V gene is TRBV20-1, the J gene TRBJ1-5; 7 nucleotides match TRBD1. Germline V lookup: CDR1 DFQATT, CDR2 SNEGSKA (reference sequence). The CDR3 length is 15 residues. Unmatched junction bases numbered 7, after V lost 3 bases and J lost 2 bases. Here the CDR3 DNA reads TGCAGTGCTAGCCCAGAAGGGGGCCGCAATCAGCCCCAGCATTTT. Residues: CSASPEGGRNQPQHF.

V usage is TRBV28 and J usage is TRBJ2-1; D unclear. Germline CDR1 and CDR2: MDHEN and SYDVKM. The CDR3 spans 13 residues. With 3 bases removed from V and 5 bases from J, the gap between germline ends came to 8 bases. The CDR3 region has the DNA TGTGCCAGCAGTTTTAGGTGGGACAATGAGCAGTTCTTC. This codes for CASSFRWDNEQFF. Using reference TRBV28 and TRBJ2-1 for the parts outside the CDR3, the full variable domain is DVKVTQSSRYLVKRTGEKVFLECVQDMDHENMFWYRQDPGLGLRLIYFSYDVKMKEKGDIPEGYSVSREKKERFSLILESASTNQTSMYLCASSFRWDNEQFFGPGTRLTVL.

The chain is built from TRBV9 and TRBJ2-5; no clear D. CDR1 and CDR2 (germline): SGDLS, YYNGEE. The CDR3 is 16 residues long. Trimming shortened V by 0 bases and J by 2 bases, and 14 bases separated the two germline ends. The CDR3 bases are TGTGCCAGCAGCGTAGGGGATCTCACCTTACAAGAGACCCAGTACTTC. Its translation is CASSVGDLTLQETQYF.

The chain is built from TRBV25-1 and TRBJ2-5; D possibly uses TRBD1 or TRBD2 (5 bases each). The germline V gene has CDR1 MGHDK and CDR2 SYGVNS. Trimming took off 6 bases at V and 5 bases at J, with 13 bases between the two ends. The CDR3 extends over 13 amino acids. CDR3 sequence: CASRSGTSETQYF. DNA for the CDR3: TGTGCCAGCAGGAGTGGGACGTCCGAGACCCAGTACTTC.

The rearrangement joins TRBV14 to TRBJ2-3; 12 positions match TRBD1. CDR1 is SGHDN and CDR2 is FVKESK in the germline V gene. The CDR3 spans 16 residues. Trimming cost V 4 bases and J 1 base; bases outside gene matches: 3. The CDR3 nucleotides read TGTGCCAGCAGCCGAGGGACAGGGGGCCGCACAGATACGCAGTATTTT. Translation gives CASSRGTGGRTDTQYF.

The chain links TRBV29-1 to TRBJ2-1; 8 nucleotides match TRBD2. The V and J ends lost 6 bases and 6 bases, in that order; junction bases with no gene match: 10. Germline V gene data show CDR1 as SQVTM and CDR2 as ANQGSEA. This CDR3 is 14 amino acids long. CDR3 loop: CSVPGLDNSNEQFF. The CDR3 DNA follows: TGCAGCGTCCCGGGACTAGATAACTCCAATGAGCAGTTCTTC.

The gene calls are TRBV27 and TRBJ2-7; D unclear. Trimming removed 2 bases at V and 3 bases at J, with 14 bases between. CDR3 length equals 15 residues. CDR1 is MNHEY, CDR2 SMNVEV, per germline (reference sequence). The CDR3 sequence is CASSLVGTVIYEQYF. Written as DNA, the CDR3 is TGTGCCAGCAGTTTAGTGGGAACCGTGATCTACGAGCAGTACTTC.

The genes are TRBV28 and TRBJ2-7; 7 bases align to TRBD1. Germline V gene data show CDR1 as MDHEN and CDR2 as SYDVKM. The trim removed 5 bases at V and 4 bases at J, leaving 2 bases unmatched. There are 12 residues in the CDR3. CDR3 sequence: CASSVDRYEQYF. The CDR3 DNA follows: TGTGCCAGCAGTGTGGACAGGTACGAGCAGTACTTC. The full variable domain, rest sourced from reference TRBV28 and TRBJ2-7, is DVKVTQSSRYLVKRTGEKVFLECVQDMDHENMFWYRQDPGLGLRLIYFSYDVKMKEKGDIPEGYSVSREKKERFSLILESASTNQTSMYLCASSVDRYEQYFGPGTRLTVT.

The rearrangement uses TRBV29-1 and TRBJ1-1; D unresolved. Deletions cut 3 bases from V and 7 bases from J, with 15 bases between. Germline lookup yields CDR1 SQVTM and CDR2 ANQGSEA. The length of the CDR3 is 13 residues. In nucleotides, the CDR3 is TGCAGCGTTGATCCGGGTACACCCAATGAAGCTTTCTTT. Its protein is CSVDPGTPNEAFF.